The following is a T cell receptor (beta chain) sequence with its context. Its antigen is currently unknown. A much larger clone differs by one base, so this may be a read error. This sample was taken from a study of T cells after yellow fever vaccination. CDR3 size: 13 residues. Germline V gene data show CDR1 as SGHRS and CDR2 as YFSETQ. TCRdb called the 5' RACE reads again in MiXCR, with one record for every CDR3 protein. The profile covers about 160,000 distinct CDR3 sequences, with 5.5% to 7.5% appearing a single time and roughly 2.5% taken by the ten largest. Study findings and constraints: A secondary response was less intense yet reached its peak sooner, at day 5 versus 15.

The sequence was collected from a young man who received the YFV17D yellow fever vaccine. V usage is TRBV5-1 and J usage is TRBJ2-7; D remains unclear. The sample was CD4+ T cells sorted from PBMCs, taken 5 days after the first yellow fever vaccination. CDR3 sequence (DNA): TGCGCCAGCAGCCAGACTGGTTCCTACCAGCAGTACTTC. It translates to CASSQTGSYQQYF.